Below are 22 T cell receptor beta chains sequenced from a single sample in a study of cytomegalovirus exposure and HLA in healthy donors. 13 Jbeta primers and 60 Vbeta primers were used for the PCR. Sequencing was performed with immunoSEQ multiplex PCR; in TCRdb, only in-frame clones are kept and a portion is missing. The repertoire table contains more than 50,000 clones. Input material: PBMCs. The receptors were gathered from a man aged 18 to 30 in good health and CMV-seropositive.

This rearrangement joins TRBV4-1 to TRBJ2-2, with D possibly TRBD1 on 5 matching bases. Germline loops: CDR1 MGHRA, CDR2 YSYEKL. Trimming pared 5 bases from V and 1 base from J, leaving 8 bases between. The CDR3 loop spans 14 amino acids. CDR3 sequence reads: CASSDRGNTGELFF. In nucleotides, the CDR3 is TGCGCCAGCAGCGACAGAGGGAACACCGGGGAGCTGTTTTTT.

The chain employs TRBV18 and TRBJ2-7; the D is unclear. With 2 bases removed from V and 4 bases from J, the gap between germline ends came to 9 bases. There are 13 residues in the CDR3. CDR1 is KGHSH, CDR2 LQKENI, per germline. The CDR3 sequence: CASSPAGQYEQYF. CDR3 sequence (DNA): TGTGCCAGCTCACCAGCTGGGCAGTACGAGCAGTACTTC.

J is TRBJ1-4 and V is TRBV5-1, with D uncertain. CDR1 and CDR2 from the germline V gene are SGHRS and YFSETQ. The CDR3 consists of 13 residues. V was cut by 2 bases and J by 7 bases, with 9 bases left in between. Written as DNA, the CDR3 is TGCGCCAGCAGCTTAGGAGAGGTTGAAAAACTGTTTTTT. Translation: CASSLGEVEKLFF. Full variable domain (remainder filled in from reference TRBV5-1 and TRBJ1-4): KAGVTQTPRYLIKTRGQQVTLSCSPISGHRSVSWYQQTPGQGLQFLFEYFSETQRNKGNFPGRFSGRQFSNSRSEMNVSTLELGDSALYLCASSLGEVEKLFFGSGTQLSVL.

This chain joins TRBV11-3 and TRBJ2-7, with 11 positions matching TRBD2. After removal of 5 bases from V and 4 bases from J, the junction contained 7 bases not matched to a gene. Germline assignment: CDR1 SGHNT and CDR2 YENEEA. The CDR3 covers 15 residues. CDR3 region: CASSASGLAVYEQYF. CDR3 DNA sequence: TGTGCCAGCAGCGCTTCGGGACTAGCGGTTTACGAGCAGTACTTC.

The chain has TRBV5-1 and TRBJ2-5; 7 positions agree with TRBD2. Germline loops: CDR1 SGHRS, CDR2 YFSETQ. The CDR3 length is 16 residues. V lost 4 bases to trimming and J lost 4 bases; unmatched junction nucleotides: 13. CDR3 amino acids: CASSLQGAGEGETQYF. In DNA form, the CDR3 reads TGCGCCAGCAGCCTTCAAGGCGCGGGAGAGGGAGAGACCCAGTACTTC.

The rearrangement joins TRBV21-1 to TRBJ1-4; TRBD1 is taken as the D call from the table, unchecked against the DNA. TRBV21-1 corresponds to a pseudogene. This CDR3 region has 15 residues. CDR3 bases: TGTGCCAGCAGCCCCCCGCCGACAGGGAATGAAAAACTGTTTTTT. Encoded protein: CASSPPPTGNEKLFF.

The genes are TRBV5-1 and TRBJ1-2, with TRBD1 as a possible D gene (5 bases). Germline CDR1 is SGHRS and CDR2 is YFSETQ. The CDR3 runs 13 residues. Trimming cost V 4 bases and J 4 bases, with 11 bases left between them. The CDR3 nucleotides are TGCGCCAGCAGCCCGGACGGGGGCTATGGCTACACCTTC. It specifies CASSPDGGYGYTF.

The chain has TRBV7-9 and TRBJ1-1; TRBD1 might be the D (5 bases). Germline V gene lookup returns CDR1 SEHNR and CDR2 FQNEAQ (reference sequence). The CDR3 covers 16 residues. Trimming stripped 1 base from V and 3 bases from J, with 15 bases between. Here the CDR3 reads CASSLGGVGEYTEAFF. The CDR3 DNA sequence: TGTGCCAGCAGCTTAGGGGGTGTAGGGGAATACACTGAAGCTTTCTTT.

V usage is TRBV9 and J usage is TRBJ2-1; 9 bases map to TRBD2. The V and J ends lost 0 bases and 7 bases, in that order; junction bases with no gene match: 8. This CDR3 spans 16 amino acids. Germline CDR1 and CDR2: SGDLS and YYNGEE. The DNA of the CDR3 is TGTGCCAGCAGCGTAGGTTCGAGCGGGAGGACGAATGAGCAGTTCTTC. Its translation is CASSVGSSGRTNEQFF.

The chain couples TRBV5-4 to TRBJ2-1; D possibly corresponds to TRBD2 (5 bases). Germline V gene lookup returns CDR1 SGHNT and CDR2 YYREEE (reference sequence). This CDR3 has 14 amino acids. With 2 bases removed from V and 4 bases from J, the gap between germline ends came to 10 bases. The CDR3 sequence: CASSFTRVYNEQFF. CDR3 nucleotides: TGTGCCAGCAGCTTTACGCGGGTTTACAATGAGCAGTTCTTC.

This chain connects TRBV7-2 to TRBJ1-5; no clear D gene. This CDR3 region has 16 residues. Trimming removed 1 base from V and 9 bases from J, with 19 bases in between. CDR1 and CDR2 from the germline V gene are SGHTA and FQGNSA. The CDR3 reads CASSLGHSTSKGPQHF. The CDR3 bases are TGTGCCAGCAGCTTAGGCCACAGCACTTCGAAAGGGCCCCAGCATTTT.

The chain recombines TRBV7-2 with TRBJ2-7; 9 nucleotides match TRBD2. The CDR3 contains 17 residues. Germline trimming cut 1 base from V and 1 base from J; bases unmatched to any gene: 8. From germline, CDR1 is SGHTA and CDR2 FQGNSA. Here the CDR3 reads CASSLVSGSKGSYEQYF. The CDR3 DNA is TGTGCCAGCAGCTTAGTTAGCGGGAGTAAAGGATCCTACGAGCAGTACTTC.

This chain joins TRBV5-1 and TRBJ2-1, with 10 bases matching TRBD2. This CDR3 comprises 19 residues. CDR1 and CDR2 (germline): SGHRS, YFSETQ. The V and J ends lost 2 bases and 0 bases, in that order; junction bases with no gene match: 11. CDR3 sequence reads: CASSLGGVAGGYSYNEQFF. As DNA, the CDR3 is TGCGCCAGCAGCTTAGGGGGGGTAGCGGGAGGTTACTCCTACAATGAGCAGTTCTTC.

The chain employs TRBV11-2 and TRBJ2-7; tentatively, D is TRBD1 (5 bases). The germline V and J ends were trimmed by 0 bases and 0 bases, with 9 bases remaining between them. The CDR3 is 15 residues long. Germline V lookup: CDR1 SGHAT, CDR2 FQNNGV. In DNA, the CDR3 is TGTGCCAGCAGCTTAGATGGACAAATCTCCTACGAGCAGTACTTC. Translated, it gives CASSLDGQISYEQYF.

The genes are TRBV13 and TRBJ1-2; D unclear. The V end was cut by 5 bases, the J end by 5 bases, with 15 bases between. This CDR3 is 14 amino acids long. Looked up from germline, CDR1 is PRHDT and CDR2 is FYEKMQ (reference sequence). CDR3 in DNA: TGTGCCAGCAGCCCACGGCAGGTGATGTATGGCTACACCTTC. Its translation is CASSPRQVMYGYTF.

The J gene is TRBJ1-3, the V gene TRBV10-3, with D possibly being TRBD1 (5 bases). The CDR3 sequence is 15 residues long. The V gene lost 7 bases and the J gene lost 1 base, with 14 bases spanning the gap. The germline gives CDR1 ENHRY, CDR2 SYGVKD. CDR3 DNA sequence: TGTGCCATCAAGACAGTCCCCACTTCTGGAAACACCATATATTTT. Amino acid sequence: CAIKTVPTSGNTIYF.

The J gene is TRBJ1-1, the V gene TRBV19, with TRBD1 identical over 10 bases. Trimming cost V 7 bases and J 4 bases; bases outside gene matches: 6. Germline V gives CDR1 LNHDA, CDR2 SQIVND (reference sequence). This CDR3 contains 14 residues. CDR3 in DNA: TGTGCCAGTAAGGGACAGGGGAGAGTCACTGAAGCTTTCTTT. Protein sequence: CASKGQGRVTEAFF.

The chain is built from TRBV9 and TRBJ1-2; 7 nucleotides line up with TRBD1. This CDR3 is 16 amino acids long. The V gene's germline CDR1 is SGDLS and CDR2 YYNGEE. The trim removed 4 bases at V and 8 bases at J, leaving 17 bases unmatched. CDR3 in amino acids: CASSPGELQGSLGYTF. The CDR3 coding sequence is TGTGCCAGCAGCCCGGGCGAGCTACAGGGGAGTCTGGGCTACACCTTC.

The chain is built from TRBV6-1 and TRBJ1-2; TRBD1 agrees at 9 bases. The germline V gene has CDR1 MNHNS and CDR2 SASEGT. CDR3 length: 15 residues. V lost 6 bases and J lost 3; bases outside the gene matches: 8. The CDR3 DNA is TGTGCCAGCAGAGAGGGACAGGGAATGGACTATGGCTACACCTTC. This encodes CASREGQGMDYGYTF.

The rearrangement uses TRBV6-1 and TRBJ2-7, with D possibly TRBD1 on 6 matching bases. Germline values: CDR1 MNHNS, CDR2 SASEGT. The CDR3 consists of 15 residues. V was shortened by 3 bases and J by 5 bases, with 17 bases between the two germline ends. The CDR3 DNA follows: TGTGCCAGCAGTGAGGGACACACGCCGCCGGACGAGCAGTACTTC. The encoded protein is CASSEGHTPPDEQYF.

The V call is TRBV4-2, the J call TRBJ2-7; 7 positions agree with TRBD1. Germline V gene data show CDR1 as LGHNA and CDR2 as YNFKEQ. V gave up 0 bases and J gave up 3 bases; unmatched junction bases: 8. The CDR3 is 16 residues long. CDR3 sequence: CASSQDRLGQFYEQYF. The CDR3 bases are TGTGCCAGCAGCCAAGATCGGTTGGGACAGTTCTACGAGCAGTACTTC.

The J gene is TRBJ2-1, the V gene TRBV7-8; tentative D call: TRBD2 (7 bases). The CDR3 spans 15 residues. V lost 1 base and J 8 bases, leaving 15 bases between the germline ends. Germline V gene data show CDR1 as SGHVS and CDR2 as FQNEAQ. In nucleotides, the CDR3 is TGTGCCAGCAGCTTAGTCGCGGGGGCTGTATATGAGCAGTTCTTC. This encodes CASSLVAGAVYEQFF.